This section outlines one TCR beta chain sequence together with its context. Trimming left V 2 bases short and J 3 bases short, with 21 bases between. Germline CDR1 reads LNHDA; CDR2 reads SQIVND (reference sequence). The CDR3 length is 18 residues. The sample comes from a study of T cell responses to AZD1222 COVID-19 vaccine. Using immunoSEQ multiplex PCR, the repertoire was profiled, and TCRdb retains in-frame clones only, with some absent. Found here are approximately 140,000 clones, roughly 90% of them singletons; the top ten hold around 5%. The chain carries TRBV19 and TRBJ2-3; tentatively, D is TRBD1 (8 bases). This TCR was recovered from an adult in good health. Source: peripheral blood, taken on day 0 of AZD1222 vaccination. CDR3 in amino acids: CASSINGGQGANTDTQYF. Written as DNA, the CDR3 is TGTGCCAGTAGTATAAACGGGGGGCAGGGGGCTAATACAGATACGCAGTATTTT.